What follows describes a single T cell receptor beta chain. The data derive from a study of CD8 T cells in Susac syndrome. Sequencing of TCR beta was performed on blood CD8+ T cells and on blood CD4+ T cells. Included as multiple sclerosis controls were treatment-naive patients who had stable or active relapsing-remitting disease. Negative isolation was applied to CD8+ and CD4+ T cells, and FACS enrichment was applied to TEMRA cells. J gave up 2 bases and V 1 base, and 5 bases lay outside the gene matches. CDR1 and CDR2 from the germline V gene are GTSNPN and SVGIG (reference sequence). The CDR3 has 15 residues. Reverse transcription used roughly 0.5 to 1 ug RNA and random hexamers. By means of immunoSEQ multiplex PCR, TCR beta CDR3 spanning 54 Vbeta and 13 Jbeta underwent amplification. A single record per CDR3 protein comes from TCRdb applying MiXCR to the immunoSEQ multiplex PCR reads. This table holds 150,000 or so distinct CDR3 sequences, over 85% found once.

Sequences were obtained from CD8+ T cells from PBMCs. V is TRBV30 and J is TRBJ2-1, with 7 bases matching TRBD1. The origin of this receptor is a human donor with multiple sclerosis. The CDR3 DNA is TGTGCCTGGAGTGGTCGCGACAGGGCCTACAATGAGCAGTTCTTC. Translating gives CAWSGRDRAYNEQFF.